The rows below give T cell receptor beta chains drawn from one sample of a study of Graves' ophthalmopathy and Graves' hyperthyroidism. TCRdb used MiXCR to reprocess the multiplex PCR reads, holding one entry per CDR3 protein. The sample lists 660,000 or so distinct CDR3 sequences, 35% to 45% seen once, with around 3% in the top ten. Specimen: peripheral blood. These receptors all come from an adult man with Graves' ophthalmopathy. The CDR3 runs from the conserved cysteine through the conserved F or W. A D gene is named only where the DNA matches it firmly. The size field is filled for only some rows; it gives once, few, many or a size class.

J gene: TRBJ1-1; V gene: TRBV30; clone size: few; D gene: -; CDR3 protein: CAWSDGGAFF; CDR3 DNA: TGTGCCTGGAGTGACGGGGGGGCTTTCTTT
J gene: TRBJ2-7; V gene: TRBV20-1; clone size: few; D gene: -; CDR3 protein: CSAREMAGDWSLREQYF; CDR3 DNA: TGCAGTGCTAGAGAAATGGCAGGGGATTGGTCTCTACGCGAGCAGTACTTC
J gene: TRBJ2-6; V gene: TRBV29-1; clone size: -; D gene: TRBD1; CDR3 protein: CSVDQGARSGANVLTF; CDR3 DNA: TGCAGCGTTGATCAGGGGGCGCGTTCTGGGGCCAACGTCCTGACTTTC
J gene: TRBJ1-2; V gene: TRBV5-1; clone size: many; D gene: TRBD1; CDR3 protein: CASSTGGTDDYGYTF; CDR3 DNA: TGCGCCAGCAGCACGGGCGGGACAGATGACTATGGCTACACCTTC
J gene: TRBJ1-6; V gene: TRBV27; clone size: many; D gene: -; CDR3 protein: CASRGRVLSPLHF; CDR3 DNA: TGTGCCAGCCGAGGCAGGGTGCTCTCACCCCTCCACTTT
J gene: TRBJ2-2; V gene: TRBV5-1; clone size: few; D gene: TRBD2; CDR3 protein: CASSFQTSGSNTGELFF; CDR3 DNA: TGCGCCAGCAGCTTCCAGACTAGCGGGAGTAACACCGGGGAGCTGTTTTTT
J gene: TRBJ2-5; V gene: TRBV5-1; clone size: few; D gene: TRBD2; CDR3 protein: CASSLLAGEETQYF; CDR3 DNA: TGTGCCAGCAGCTTACTAGCGGGAGAGGAGACCCAGTACTTC
J gene: TRBJ2-5; V gene: TRBV14; clone size: few; D gene: TRBD2; CDR3 protein: CASSQPKAGGRQTQYF; CDR3 DNA: TGTGCCAGCAGCCAACCGAAAGCGGGGGGGCGGCAGACCCAGTACTTC
J gene: TRBJ2-5; V gene: TRBV25-1; clone size: many; D gene: -; CDR3 protein: CASSGRTGKYF; CDR3 DNA: TGTGCCAGCAGTGGGAGGACTGGAAAGTACTTC
J gene: TRBJ1-6; V gene: TRBV7-8; clone size: -; D gene: -; CDR3 protein: CASSPDGSSYNSPLHF; CDR3 DNA: TGTGCCAGCAGCCCCGACGGGAGCTCCTATAATTCACCCCTCCACTTT
J gene: TRBJ2-5; V gene: TRBV20-1; clone size: many; D gene: -; CDR3 protein: CSARGGARDRTQETQYF; CDR3 DNA: TGCAGTGCTAGGGGGGGGGCCCGGGACAGGACCCAAGAGACCCAGTACTTC
J gene: TRBJ2-7; V gene: TRBV7-2; clone size: -; D gene: -; CDR3 protein: CASSSPIQGPSSYEQYF; CDR3 DNA: TGTGCCAGCAGCTCGCCCATACAGGGACCAAGCTCCTACGAGCAGTACTTC
J gene: TRBJ2-7; V gene: TRBV4-1; clone size: -; D gene: -; CDR3 protein: CASSQVWAGMAEQYF; CDR3 DNA: TGCGCCAGCAGCCAAGTTTGGGCAGGGATGGCCGAGCAGTACTTC
J gene: TRBJ1-1; V gene: TRBV2; clone size: once; D gene: -; CDR3 protein: CASYLAGVNTEAFF; CDR3 DNA: TGTGCCAGCTATCTGGCAGGGGTGAACACTGAAGCTTTCTTT
J gene: TRBJ1-5; V gene: TRBV29-1; clone size: -; D gene: -; CDR3 protein: CSVDSSGRLETQHF; CDR3 DNA: TGCAGCGTTGATTCTAGCGGCCGGCTGGAGACCCAGCATTTT
J gene: TRBJ2-5; V gene: TRBV29-1; clone size: -; D gene: TRBD1; CDR3 protein: CSDPTGAQETQYF; CDR3 DNA: TGCAGCGACCCGACAGGGGCACAAGAGACCCAGTACTTC
J gene: TRBJ1-1; V gene: TRBV7-2; clone size: few; D gene: -; CDR3 protein: CASSPRPGTQNTEAFF; CDR3 DNA: TGTGCCAGCAGCCCACGGCCCGGGACACAGAACACTGAAGCTTTCTTT
J gene: TRBJ1-2; V gene: TRBV4-2; clone size: -; D gene: TRBD1; CDR3 protein: CASSQDGGDREIGGYGYTF; CDR3 DNA: TGTGCCAGCAGCCAAGATGGAGGGGACAGGGAAATCGGCGGGTATGGCTACACCTTC
J gene: TRBJ1-5; V gene: TRBV4-1; clone size: -; D gene: -; CDR3 protein: CASSLRVLQPQHF; CDR3 DNA: TGCGCCAGCAGCCTCAGGGTCTTACAGCCCCAGCATTTT
J gene: TRBJ1-5; V gene: TRBV20-1; clone size: -; D gene: TRBD1; CDR3 protein: CSARPPGQINQPQHF; CDR3 DNA: TGCAGTGCTAGACCCCCGGGACAGATAAATCAGCCCCAGCATTTT
J gene: TRBJ1-1; V gene: TRBV7-9; clone size: -; D gene: TRBD1; CDR3 protein: CASSLGGGAGTEAFF; CDR3 DNA: TGTGCCAGCAGCTTGGGAGGGGGCGCGGGCACTGAAGCTTTCTTT
J gene: TRBJ1-2; V gene: TRBV5-8; clone size: many; D gene: -; CDR3 protein: CASSPWGEAYGYTF; CDR3 DNA: TGTGCCAGCAGCCCGTGGGGGGAGGCCTATGGCTACACCTTC
J gene: TRBJ2-2; V gene: TRBV6-1; clone size: many; D gene: TRBD1; CDR3 protein: CASSVGQGNTGELFF; CDR3 DNA: TGTGCCAGCAGTGTGGGACAGGGCAACACCGGGGAGCTGTTTTTT
J gene: TRBJ1-6; V gene: TRBV9; clone size: -; D gene: TRBD1; CDR3 protein: CASSPLGQGYSPLHF; CDR3 DNA: TGTGCCAGCAGCCCCCTTGGACAGGGTTATTCACCCCTCCACTTT
J gene: TRBJ2-3; V gene: TRBV25-1; clone size: few; D gene: -; CDR3 protein: CASQTRAGGGATDTQYF; CDR3 DNA: TGTGCCAGCCAAACACGGGCTGGCGGTGGGGCCACAGATACGCAGTATTTT
J gene: TRBJ2-5; V gene: TRBV10-3; clone size: -; D gene: -; CDR3 protein: CAVSGETSTEQYF; CDR3 DNA: TGTGCCGTCAGTGGGGAAACTAGCACTGAGCAGTACTTC